The source of this T cell receptor beta chain is a study of tumor and adjacent non-tumor tissue in lung cancer. For the study at large: Patients comprised about a dozen adenocarcinoma, a couple of squamous cell carcinoma and 1 small cell lung cancer. The patients, approximately 9 men and 5 women, were roughly 31 to 85 with stage I to III disease.

From germline, CDR1 is ENHRY and CDR2 SYGVKD. The CDR3 is 15 amino acids. Study findings and constraints: Compared with tumor, normal lung showed significantly lower TCR diversity. Normal lung showed higher cumulative top 100 clone frequency than tumor.

This sample's RNA came from whole unsorted tissue. Regarding this clonotype: Its antigen is currently unknown. The junction and the germline gene differ at one end; a read error may be behind it.

Three rounds of nested PCR, following a modified ARM-PCR protocol, produced the TCRbeta library. One entry per CDR3 protein, called by TCRdb with MiXCR from the multiplex PCR reads. The sample includes about 76,000 distinct CDR3 sequences, approximately 71% of them seen just once. The receptor was isolated from a woman in her 70s with non-small cell lung cancer. V and J are TRBV10-3 and TRBJ2-7; 8 nucleotides align to TRBD2. The sequenced sample was lung tumor tissue. Written as DNA, the CDR3 is TGTACCATCAGTGAGGGGACTAGGGGTTCCTATGAGCAGTACTTC. It specifies CTISEGTRGSYEQYF.